This is a list of T cell receptor beta chains from one sample in a study of cytomegalovirus exposure and HLA in healthy donors. Only in-frame clones appear in the TCRdb table, and some are missing; sequencing was by immunoSEQ multiplex PCR. The top ten clones hold about 1.9% of a sample with more than 85,000 clones, around four fifths of them seen once. The material sequenced was PBMCs. The receptors originated from a boy younger than 18 in good health and CMV-seronegative. The CDR3 runs from the conserved cysteine through the conserved F or W. D genes are given only for firm matches. Expanded clones are given a class, and other clones once, few, many or no size at all.

D,size,V,J,DNA,CDR3
TRBD2,once,TRBV7-3,TRBJ2-7,TGTGCCAGCAGCTTAATAGCGGGAGCTAAAGAGCAGTACTTC,CASSLIAGAKEQYF
NA,few,TRBV28,TRBJ2-5,TGTGCCAGCAGTTTGAGGGTCCAAGAGACCCAGTACTTC,CASSLRVQETQYF
NA,NA,TRBV4-1,TRBJ2-7,TGCGCCAGCAGCCAGGGGGTGGGAGCGGAGAGGGGAGGAATCGAGCAGTACTTC,CASSQGVGAERGGIEQYF
NA,NA,TRBV7-6,TRBJ2-5,TGTGCCAGCAGCTTAGAGAGGGTCTACGTGCAAGAGACCCAGTACTTC,CASSLERVYVQETQYF
NA,NA,TRBV19,TRBJ1-5,TGTGCCAGCACCTCAGGGGAAAACAATCAGCCCCAGCATTTT,CASTSGENNQPQHF
TRBD1,NA,TRBV6-1,TRBJ1-4,TGTGCCAGCAGTGCCTACAGGGGGGATAATGAAAAACTGTTTTTT,CASSAYRGDNEKLFF
TRBD1,NA,TRBV2,TRBJ1-1,TGTGCCACCGACAGGGGGTACACTGAAGCTTTCTTT,CATDRGYTEAFF
NA,NA,TRBV29-1,TRBJ1-2,TGCAGCGTTACAGGACACTTCGATGGCTACACCTTC,CSVTGHFDGYTF
TRBD2,NA,TRBV6-5,TRBJ2-7,TGTGCCAGCAGAGGACTAGACGACGAGCAGTACTTC,CASRGLDDEQYF
NA,NA,TRBV15,TRBJ1-5,TGTGCCACCAGCAGAGTCGGACTTAGCAATCAGCCCCAGCATTTT,CATSRVGLSNQPQHF
TRBD2,NA,TRBV10-2,TRBJ2-5,TGCGCCACCACCCGGGGGGGCCAAGAGACCCAGTACTTC,CATTRGGQETQYF
NA,once,TRBV4-3,TRBJ1-6,TGCGCCAGCAGCCAAGGTTCCCTGCTGGGCAGTCATAATTCACCCCTCCACTTT,CASSQGSLLGSHNSPLHF
NA,NA,TRBV29-1,TRBJ1-2,TGCAGCGTCCCCTTCCCCTATGGCTACACCTTC,CSVPFPYGYTF
TRBD2,few,TRBV25-1,TRBJ2-1,TGTGCCAGCGGAACCGGGACTAAGCAGTTCTTC,CASGTGTKQFF
TRBD1,NA,TRBV25-1,TRBJ1-1,TGTGCCAGCAGTGACTGGACAGGGGAGGGAGCTTTCTTT,CASSDWTGEGAFF
TRBD1,NA,TRBV19,TRBJ1-5,TGTGCCAGTGGGGGACAGGCGATCAATCAGCCCCAGCATTTT,CASGGQAINQPQHF
NA,NA,TRBV9,TRBJ1-5,TGTGCCAGCAGCGTTTCCGCGGGAGGCAATCAGCCCCAGCATTTT,CASSVSAGGNQPQHF
TRBD1,NA,TRBV7-9,TRBJ1-1,TGTGCCAGCAGCCCGAGCAGGGGGGCTGGGACTGAAGCTTTCTTT,CASSPSRGAGTEAFF
NA,few,TRBV4-3,TRBJ2-1,TGCGCCAGCAGCCAAGACAGCCAGGGATTAAGCAATGAGCAGTTCTTC,CASSQDSQGLSNEQFF
TRBD1,NA,TRBV29-1,TRBJ1-3,TGCAGCGGTATGACAGGGGAAAGTGGAAACACCATATATTTT,CSGMTGESGNTIYF
NA,NA,TRBV2,TRBJ1-2,TGTGCCAGCAGTGAAGTCCTCCAGTACACTAACTATGGCTACACCTTC,CASSEVLQYTNYGYTF
TRBD1,NA,TRBV29-1,TRBJ2-7,TGCAGCGTCCGGGACAGGGAAGGTGGCGAGCAGTACTTC,CSVRDREGGEQYF
NA,NA,TRBV14,TRBJ2-1,TGTGCCAGCAGCCACATTCCGGGGTACAATGAGCAGTTCTTC,CASSHIPGYNEQFF
TRBD1,once,TRBV29-1,TRBJ1-2,TGCAGCGTTGTACCGGGACAGGTTAACCATTATGGCTACACCTTC,CSVVPGQVNHYGYTF
TRBD1,NA,TRBV27,TRBJ1-3,TGTGCCAGCAGCCCTCAGGGGGCGGGGAACACCATATATTTT,CASSPQGAGNTIYF
NA,few,TRBV6-1,TRBJ2-7,TGTGCCAGCAGTGAAATAATTAACGAGCAGTACTTC,CASSEIINEQYF
NA,NA,TRBV6-5,TRBJ2-5,TGTGCCAGCAGTTATCGGACAGAAGAGACCCAGTACTTC,CASSYRTEETQYF
NA,NA,TRBV6-1,TRBJ1-1,TGTGCCAGCAGTGAGGCAGCGTTGAACACTGAAGCTTTCTTT,CASSEAALNTEAFF
TRBD2,NA,TRBV13,TRBJ2-3,TGTGCCAGCAGACGGCTAGCGGAGACAGATACGCAGTATTTT,CASRRLAETDTQYF
NA,NA,TRBV28,TRBJ1-4,TGTGCCAGCAGGGGACTCCACGCAACTAATGAAAAACTGTTTTTT,CASRGLHATNEKLFF
NA,NA,TRBV28,TRBJ2-5,TGTGCCAGCAGGCACCGGGCTCAGAAGGGGGAGACCCAGTACTTC,CASRHRAQKGETQYF
NA,NA,TRBV6-5,TRBJ2-1,TGTGCCAGCAGTTACGACAGGAGCTCCTACAATGAGCAGTTCTTC,CASSYDRSSYNEQFF
TRBD1,NA,TRBV18,TRBJ1-2,TGTGCCAGCTCACCGGGATCGGACAGGGTGGATGGCTACACCTTC,CASSPGSDRVDGYTF
NA,NA,TRBV5-1,TRBJ2-7,TGCGCCAGCAGCTTGAGGACAGACTACGAGCAGTACTTC,CASSLRTDYEQYF
TRBD1,NA,TRBV19,TRBJ1-2,TGTGCCAGTAGTCGACAGGGGAACTATGGCTACACCTTC,CASSRQGNYGYTF
NA,NA,TRBV25-1,TRBJ1-5,TGTGCCAGCAGTGCAGGGGCTAGCAATCAGCCCCAGCATTTT,CASSAGASNQPQHF
TRBD2,NA,TRBV9,TRBJ2-7,TGTGCCAGCAGCGCCGGACTAGGCGGGGAGGGGTACGAGCAGTACTTC,CASSAGLGGEGYEQYF
TRBD2,NA,TRBV5-1,TRBJ2-1,TGCGCCAGCAGCGCCCGGACTAGCGGGAGGGAATTATACAATGAGCAGTTCTTC,CASSARTSGRELYNEQFF
NA,few,TRBV7-9,TRBJ2-1,TGTGCCAGCAGCTCCCGCTACAATGAGCAGTTCTTC,CASSSRYNEQFF
NA,NA,TRBV6-1,TRBJ1-5,TGTGCCAGCATGGTCCAGGGGATAGGTCAGCCCCAGCATTTT,CASMVQGIGQPQHF
TRBD2,NA,TRBV2,TRBJ2-7,TGTGCCAGCGGCCGCCGGGAGGTCTCTGAGCAGTACTTC,CASGRREVSEQYF
TRBD1,NA,TRBV7-9,TRBJ1-1,TGTGCCAGCAGCTCCCTACAGGGGGCGAACACTGAAGCTTTCTTT,CASSSLQGANTEAFF
TRBD2,NA,TRBV7-3,TRBJ2-7,TGTGCCAGCAGCCCGGGACTAGCGAGGAACGAGCAGTACTTC,CASSPGLARNEQYF
NA,NA,TRBV29-1,TRBJ1-2,TGCAGCGTGGTCCAGGATATCTCTGGCTACACCTTC,CSVVQDISGYTF